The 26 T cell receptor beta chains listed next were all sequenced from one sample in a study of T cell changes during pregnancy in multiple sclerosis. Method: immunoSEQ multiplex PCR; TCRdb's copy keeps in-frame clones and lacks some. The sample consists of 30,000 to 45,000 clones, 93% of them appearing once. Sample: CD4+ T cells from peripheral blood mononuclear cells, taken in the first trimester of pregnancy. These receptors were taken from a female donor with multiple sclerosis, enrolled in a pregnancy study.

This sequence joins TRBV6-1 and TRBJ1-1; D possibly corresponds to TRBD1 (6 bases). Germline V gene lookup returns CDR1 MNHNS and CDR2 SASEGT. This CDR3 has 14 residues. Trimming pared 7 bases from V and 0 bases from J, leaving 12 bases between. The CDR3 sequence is CASTRTALNTEAFF. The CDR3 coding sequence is TGTGCCAGCACTAGGACAGCCCTGAACACTGAAGCTTTCTTT.

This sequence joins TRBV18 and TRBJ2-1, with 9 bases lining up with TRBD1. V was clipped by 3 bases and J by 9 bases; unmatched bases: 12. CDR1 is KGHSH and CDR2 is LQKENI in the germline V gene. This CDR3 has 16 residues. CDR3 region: CASSPSGTGGRSEQFF. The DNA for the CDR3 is TGTGCCAGCTCACCGTCTGGAACAGGGGGCCGAAGTGAGCAGTTCTTC.

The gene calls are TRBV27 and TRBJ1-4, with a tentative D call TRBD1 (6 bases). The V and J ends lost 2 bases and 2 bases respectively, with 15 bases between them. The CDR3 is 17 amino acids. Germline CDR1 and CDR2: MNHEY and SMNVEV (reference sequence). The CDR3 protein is CASSLGGAHFTNEKLFF. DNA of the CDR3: TGTGCCAGCAGTTTAGGGGGGGCCCATTTCACTAATGAAAAACTGTTTTTT.

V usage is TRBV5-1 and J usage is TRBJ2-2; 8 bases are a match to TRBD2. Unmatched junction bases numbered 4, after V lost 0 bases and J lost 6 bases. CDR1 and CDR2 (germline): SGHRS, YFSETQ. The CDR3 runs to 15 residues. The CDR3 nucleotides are TGCGCCAGCAGCTTGGACGGGGGGGCCGCCGGGGAGCTGTTTTTT. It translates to CASSLDGGAAGELFF.

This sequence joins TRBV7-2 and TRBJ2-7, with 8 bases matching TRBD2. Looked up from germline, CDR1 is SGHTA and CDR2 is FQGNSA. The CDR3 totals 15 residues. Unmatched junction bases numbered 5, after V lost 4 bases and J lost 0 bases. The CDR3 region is CASSSTGTSSYEQYF. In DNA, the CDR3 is TGTGCCAGCAGCTCGACCGGGACTAGCTCCTACGAGCAGTACTTC.

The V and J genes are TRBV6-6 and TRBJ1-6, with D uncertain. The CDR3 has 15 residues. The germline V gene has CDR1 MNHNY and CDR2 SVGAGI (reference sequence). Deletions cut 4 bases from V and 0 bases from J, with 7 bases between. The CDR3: CASSFLDSYNSPLHF. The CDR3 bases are TGTGCCAGCAGTTTCTTAGACTCCTATAATTCACCCCTCCACTTT.

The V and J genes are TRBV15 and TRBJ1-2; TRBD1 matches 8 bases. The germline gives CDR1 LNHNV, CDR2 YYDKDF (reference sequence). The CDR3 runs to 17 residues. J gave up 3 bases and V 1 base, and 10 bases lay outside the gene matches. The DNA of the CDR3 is TGTGCCACCAGCAGAGGTCGGACAGGGTCAAATTACTATGGCTACACCTTC. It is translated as CATSRGRTGSNYYGYTF.

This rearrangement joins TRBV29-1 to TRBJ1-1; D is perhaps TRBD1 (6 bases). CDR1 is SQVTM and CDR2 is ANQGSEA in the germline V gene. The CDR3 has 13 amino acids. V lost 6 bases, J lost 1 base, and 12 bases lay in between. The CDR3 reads CSVKQGRNTEAFF. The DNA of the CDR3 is TGCAGCGTAAAACAGGGTAGGAACACTGAAGCTTTCTTT. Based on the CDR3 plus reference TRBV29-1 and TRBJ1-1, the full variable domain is SAVISQKPSRDICQRGTSLTIQCQVDSQVTMMFWYRQQPGQSLTLIATANQGSEATYESGFVIDKFPISRPNLTFSTLTVSNMSPEDSSIYLCSVKQGRNTEAFFGQGTRLTVV.

The DNA for the CDR3 is TGTGCCAGCAGCGTAGTTGGTAGCGGGGGTGACAATGAGCAGTTCTTC. This translates into CASSVVGSGGDNEQFF. V gene TRBV9 combines with J gene TRBJ2-1, with TRBD2 matching over 9 bases. V lost 0 bases and J lost 5; bases outside the gene matches: 6. This CDR3 contains 16 residues. Germline V lookup: CDR1 SGDLS, CDR2 YYNGEE. Based on the CDR3 plus reference TRBV9 and TRBJ2-1, the full variable domain is DSGVTQTPKHLITATGQRVTLRCSPRSGDLSVYWYQQSLDQGLQFLIQYYNGEERAKGNILERFSAQQFPDLHSELNLSSLELGDSALYFCASSVVGSGGDNEQFFGPGTRLTVL.

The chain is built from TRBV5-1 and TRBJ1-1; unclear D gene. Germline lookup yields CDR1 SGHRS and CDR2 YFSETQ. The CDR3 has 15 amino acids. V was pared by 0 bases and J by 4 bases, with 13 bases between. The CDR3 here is CASSLVANAGTEAFF. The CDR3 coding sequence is TGCGCCAGCAGCTTGGTGGCGAACGCGGGCACTGAAGCTTTCTTT.

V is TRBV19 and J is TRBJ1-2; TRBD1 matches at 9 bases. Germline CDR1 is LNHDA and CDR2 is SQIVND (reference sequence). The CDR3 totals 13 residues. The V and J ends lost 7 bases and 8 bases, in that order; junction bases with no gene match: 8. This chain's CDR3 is CASTPGTGSGYTF. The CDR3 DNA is TGTGCCAGTACCCCCGGGACAGGGAGCGGCTACACCTTC.

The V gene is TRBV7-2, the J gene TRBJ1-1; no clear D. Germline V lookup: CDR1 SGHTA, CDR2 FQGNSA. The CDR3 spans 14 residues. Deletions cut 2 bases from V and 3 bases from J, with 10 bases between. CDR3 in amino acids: CASSLMGWDTEAFF. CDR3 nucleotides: TGTGCCAGCAGCTTAATGGGCTGGGACACTGAAGCTTTCTTT.

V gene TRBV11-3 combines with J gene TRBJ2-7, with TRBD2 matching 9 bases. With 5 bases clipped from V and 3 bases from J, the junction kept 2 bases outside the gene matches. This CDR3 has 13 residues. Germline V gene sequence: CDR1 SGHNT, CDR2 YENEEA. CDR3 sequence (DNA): TGTGCCAGCAGCCGGACTAGCGTCTACGAGCAGTACTTC. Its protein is CASSRTSVYEQYF.

CDR3 sequence (DNA): TGTGCCAGCTCACCCGGGACTAGCGGGATCTACGAGCAGTACTTC. It translates to CASSPGTSGIYEQYF. The chain couples TRBV18 to TRBJ2-7; TRBD2 aligns across 13 bases. V dropped 3 bases and J dropped 3; count of bases not matched to a gene: 2. CDR3 length: 15 amino acids. Germline V gives CDR1 KGHSH, CDR2 LQKENI. Using reference TRBV18 and TRBJ2-7 for the parts outside the CDR3, the full variable domain is NAGVMQNPRHLVRRRGQEARLRCSPMKGHSHVYWYRQLPEEGLKFMVYLQKENIIDESGMPKERFSAEFPKEGPSILRIQQVVRGDSAAYFCASSPGTSGIYEQYFGPGTRLTVT.

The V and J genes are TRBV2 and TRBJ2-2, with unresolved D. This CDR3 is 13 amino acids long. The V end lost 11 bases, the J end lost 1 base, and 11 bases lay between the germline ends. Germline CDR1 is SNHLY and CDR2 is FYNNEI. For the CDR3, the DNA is TGTGCCGAGCGACTCTTGAACACCGGGGAGCTGTTTTTT. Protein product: CAERLLNTGELFF.

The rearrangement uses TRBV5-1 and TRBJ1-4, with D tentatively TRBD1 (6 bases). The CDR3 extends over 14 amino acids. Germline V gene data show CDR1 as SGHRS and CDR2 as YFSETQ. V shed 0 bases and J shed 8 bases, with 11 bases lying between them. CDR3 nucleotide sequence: TGCGCCAGCAGCTTGGACAGGGAGGGCGAAAAACTGTTTTTT. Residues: CASSLDREGEKLFF.

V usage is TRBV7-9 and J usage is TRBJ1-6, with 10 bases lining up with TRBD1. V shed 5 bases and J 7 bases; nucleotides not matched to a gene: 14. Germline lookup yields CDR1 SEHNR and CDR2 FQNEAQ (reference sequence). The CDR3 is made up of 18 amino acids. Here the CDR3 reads CASSQGPTGGFGNSPLHF. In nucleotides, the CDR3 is TGTGCCAGCAGCCAAGGGCCGACAGGGGGCTTTGGAAATTCACCCCTCCACTTT.

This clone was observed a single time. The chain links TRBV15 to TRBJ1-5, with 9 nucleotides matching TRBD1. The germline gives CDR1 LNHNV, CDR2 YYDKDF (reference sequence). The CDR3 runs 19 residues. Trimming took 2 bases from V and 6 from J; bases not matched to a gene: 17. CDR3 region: CATSRQGESGTGSGQPQHF. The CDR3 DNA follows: TGTGCCACCAGCAGACAGGGAGAGAGTGGGACAGGGTCAGGTCAGCCCCAGCATTTT.

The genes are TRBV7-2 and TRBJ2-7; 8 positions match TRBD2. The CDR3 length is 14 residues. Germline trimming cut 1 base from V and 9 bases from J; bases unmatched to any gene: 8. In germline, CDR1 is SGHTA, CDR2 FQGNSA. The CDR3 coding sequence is TGTGCCAGCAGCTTAGACAGGGTGGGACTAGGGCAGTACTTC. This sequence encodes CASSLDRVGLGQYF.

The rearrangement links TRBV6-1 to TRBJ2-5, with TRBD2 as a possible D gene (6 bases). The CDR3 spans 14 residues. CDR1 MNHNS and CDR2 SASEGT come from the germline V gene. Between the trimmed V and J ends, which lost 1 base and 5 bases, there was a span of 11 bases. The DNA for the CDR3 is TGTGCCAGCAGTGAAGGTGGTGCGGGGGAGACCCAGTACTTC. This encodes CASSEGGAGETQYF.

The DNA of the CDR3 is TGTGCCAGCAGCGCCTGGGAGGTCAGTGAGCAGTTCTTC. Protein product: CASSAWEVSEQFF. The chain uses TRBV7-2 and TRBJ2-1, with D perhaps TRBD2 (6 bases). The ends were cut back, 5 bases at V and 9 bases at J, with 14 bases in the middle. The CDR3 consists of 13 residues. Germline values: CDR1 SGHTA, CDR2 FQGNSA.

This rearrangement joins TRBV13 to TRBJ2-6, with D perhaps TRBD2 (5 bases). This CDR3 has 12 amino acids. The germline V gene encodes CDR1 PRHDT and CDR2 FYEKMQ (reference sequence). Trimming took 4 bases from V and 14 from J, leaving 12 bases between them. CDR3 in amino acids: CASSSQRGFLTF. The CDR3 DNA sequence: TGTGCCAGCAGCTCACAACGAGGGTTCCTGACTTTC.

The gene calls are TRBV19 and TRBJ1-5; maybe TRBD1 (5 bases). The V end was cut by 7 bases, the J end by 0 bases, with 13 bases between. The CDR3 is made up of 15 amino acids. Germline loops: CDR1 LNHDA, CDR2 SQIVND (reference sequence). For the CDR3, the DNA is TGTGCCAGTACCCCAGGGCAGTCTAGCAATCAGCCCCAGCATTTT. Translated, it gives CASTPGQSSNQPQHF.

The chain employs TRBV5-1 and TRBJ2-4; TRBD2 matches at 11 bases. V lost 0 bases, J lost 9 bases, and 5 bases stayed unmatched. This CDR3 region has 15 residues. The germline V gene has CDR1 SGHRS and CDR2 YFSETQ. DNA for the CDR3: TGCGCCAGCAGCTTGGTAGCGGGGGGGCCGAGCATTCAGTACTTC. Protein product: CASSLVAGGPSIQYF.

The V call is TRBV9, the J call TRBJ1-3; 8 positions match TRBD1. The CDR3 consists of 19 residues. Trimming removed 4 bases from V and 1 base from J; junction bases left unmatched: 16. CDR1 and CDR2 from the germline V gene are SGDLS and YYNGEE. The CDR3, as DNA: TGTGCCAGCAGCCAGGGGGGGGGACAGGCGGTTCCGTCTGGAAACACCATATATTTT. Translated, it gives CASSQGGGQAVPSGNTIYF.

CDR3 DNA sequence: TGTGCCAGCAGCTTGGGCAGGGTAATGGATGGCTACACCTTC. This sequence encodes CASSLGRVMDGYTF. J is TRBJ1-2 and V is TRBV5-4, with D possibly matching TRBD1 (5 bases). From germline, CDR1 is SGHNT and CDR2 YYREEE (reference sequence). V was cut by 0 bases and J by 6 bases, with 12 bases left in between. The CDR3 consists of 14 residues.